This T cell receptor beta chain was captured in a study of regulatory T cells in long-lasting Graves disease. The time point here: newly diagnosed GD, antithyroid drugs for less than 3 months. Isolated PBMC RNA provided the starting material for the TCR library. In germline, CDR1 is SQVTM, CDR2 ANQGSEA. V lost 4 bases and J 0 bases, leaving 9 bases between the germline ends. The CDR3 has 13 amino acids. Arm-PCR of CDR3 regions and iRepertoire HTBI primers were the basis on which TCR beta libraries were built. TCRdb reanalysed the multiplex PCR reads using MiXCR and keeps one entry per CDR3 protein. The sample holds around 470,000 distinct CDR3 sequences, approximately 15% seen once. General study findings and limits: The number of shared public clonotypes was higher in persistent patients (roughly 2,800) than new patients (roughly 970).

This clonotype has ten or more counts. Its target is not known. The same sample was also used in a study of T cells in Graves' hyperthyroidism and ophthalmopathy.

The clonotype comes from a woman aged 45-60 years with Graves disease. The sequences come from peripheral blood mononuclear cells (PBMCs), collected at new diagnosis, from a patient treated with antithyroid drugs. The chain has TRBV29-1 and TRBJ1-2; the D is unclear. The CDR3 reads CSVAPGPNYGYTF. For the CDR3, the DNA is TGCAGCGTTGCGCCGGGTCCTAACTATGGCTACACCTTC.